This T cell receptor (beta chain) was found in a study of OX40 agonist ivuxolimab in advanced cancers. Study-level information: The study enrolled dose-escalation patients with hepatocellular carcinoma, melanoma, renal cell or head and neck cancer.

This CDR3 has 15 residues. Trimming removed 2 bases from V and 8 bases from J; junction bases left unmatched: 5. Germline CDR1 and CDR2: SGHDN and FVKESK. Profiling relied on immunoSEQ multiplex PCR, and the TCRdb table lists in-frame clones only, not all of them. The sample holds around 29,000 clones; around 86% are singletons and the top ten take approximately 20%. Sequencing used CD4+ or CD8+ T cells sorted from blood, obtained in a trial of the OX40 agonist ivuxolimab. The gene calls are TRBV14 and TRBJ1-4; 10 bases are shared with TRBD1. This TCR derives from an adult with an advanced solid tumor such as melanoma, head and neck, liver or kidney cancer. CDR3 DNA: TGTGCCAGCAGCCAACCCGGGACAGGGGAAGAAAAACTGTTTTTT. It specifies CASSQPGTGEEKLFF.